This is a list of T cell receptor beta chains from one sample in a study of blood T cells in healthy people across ages. One entry per CDR3 protein results from TCRdb running MiXCR on the 5' RACE reads. Of just over 1 million distinct CDR3 sequences listed, under 55% are singletons. Sequencing input: blood. These TCRs come from a woman aged 55 to 70 in good health. Each CDR3 is given with its conserved first and last residue. A D gene is named only where the DNA matches it firmly. Clone size is not always given. Where it is, it says once, few, many or a class for expanded clones.

J gene: TRBJ2-1; D gene: TRBD2; clone size: .; V gene: TRBV2; CDR3 length: 16; CDR3 protein: CASSDGPGGDINEQFF; CDR3 DNA: TGTGCCAGCAGTGATGGTCCCGGGGGGGATATCAATGAGCAGTTCTTC
J gene: TRBJ2-5; D gene: .; clone size: .; V gene: TRBV7-9; CDR3 length: 16; CDR3 protein: CASSLEQGGSPNEQYF; CDR3 DNA: TGTGCCAGCAGCTTAGAACAGGGAGGTTCCCCCAATGAGCAGTACTTC
J gene: TRBJ2-3; D gene: TRBD2; clone size: few; V gene: TRBV20-1; CDR3 length: 18; CDR3 protein: CSARLGAGLAGTTDTQYF; CDR3 DNA: TGCAGTGCTCGCCTAGGAGCTGGACTAGCGGGAACCACAGATACGCAGTATTTT
J gene: TRBJ2-1; D gene: TRBD1; clone size: .; V gene: TRBV5-5; CDR3 length: 15; CDR3 protein: CASSQQGRTYNEQFF; CDR3 DNA: TGTGCCAGCAGCCAACAGGGGCGCACCTACAATGAGCAGTTCTTC
J gene: TRBJ1-1; D gene: .; clone size: .; V gene: TRBV10-2; CDR3 length: 11; CDR3 protein: CASQGSIEAFF; CDR3 DNA: TGCGCCAGCCAGGGGTCGATTGAAGCTTTCTTT
J gene: TRBJ2-7; D gene: .; clone size: .; V gene: TRBV18; CDR3 length: 16; CDR3 protein: CASSPGTSSIAGEQYF; CDR3 DNA: TGTGCCAGCTCACCGGGAACTAGTTCCATTGCGGGGGAGCAGTACTTC
J gene: TRBJ2-1; D gene: .; clone size: .; V gene: TRBV20-1; CDR3 length: 16; CDR3 protein: CSAPSVGTRPYNEQFF; CDR3 DNA: TGCAGTGCACCCTCGGTGGGGACCCGTCCCTACAATGAGCAGTTCTTC
J gene: TRBJ2-1; D gene: TRBD2; clone size: many; V gene: TRBV6-2/TRBV6-3; CDR3 length: 17; CDR3 protein: CASSYSPPSGVYNEQFF; CDR3 DNA: TGTGCCAGCAGTTATTCCCCTCCTAGCGGAGTCTACAATGAGCAGTTCTTC
J gene: TRBJ2-7; D gene: .; clone size: few; V gene: TRBV27; CDR3 length: 14; CDR3 protein: CASSPYMAGGEQYF; CDR3 DNA: TGTGCCAGCAGTCCGTACATGGCAGGCGGCGAGCAGTACTTC
J gene: TRBJ1-1; D gene: .; clone size: .; V gene: TRBV12-3/TRBV12-4; CDR3 length: 13; CDR3 protein: CASSLRGTKGAFF; CDR3 DNA: TGTGCCAGCAGTCTAAGGGGGACCAAGGGAGCTTTCTTT
J gene: TRBJ2-5; D gene: .; clone size: .; V gene: TRBV7-8; CDR3 length: 16; CDR3 protein: CACSLAQAALGETQYF; CDR3 DNA: TGTGCCTGCAGCTTAGCGCAGGCCGCCCTGGGGGAGACCCAGTACTTC
J gene: TRBJ2-1; D gene: .; clone size: .; V gene: TRBV7-2; CDR3 length: 14; CDR3 protein: CASSLAGFQNEQLF; CDR3 DNA: TGTGCCAGCAGCTTAGCGGGGTTTCAAAATGAGCAGTTATTC
J gene: TRBJ2-1; D gene: TRBD2; clone size: .; V gene: TRBV29-1; CDR3 length: 19; CDR3 protein: CGVEERKGGHTSGRNEQFF; CDR3 DNA: TGCGGCGTTGAGGAGCGAAAGGGGGGTCATACTAGCGGGAGAAATGAGCAGTTCTTC
J gene: TRBJ2-7; D gene: .; clone size: .; V gene: TRBV5-5; CDR3 length: 13; CDR3 protein: CASSSWEIYEQYF; CDR3 DNA: TGTGCCAGCAGCTCCTGGGAAATCTACGAGCAGTACTTC
J gene: TRBJ2-1; D gene: TRBD2; clone size: few; V gene: TRBV2; CDR3 length: 15; CDR3 protein: CASTLSGSGYGEQFF; CDR3 DNA: TGTGCCAGCACCTTGTCTGGTAGCGGGTACGGTGAGCAGTTCTTC
J gene: TRBJ2-7; D gene: TRBD1; clone size: .; V gene: TRBV10-3; CDR3 length: 14; CDR3 protein: CAISAVDRVHEQYF; CDR3 DNA: TGTGCCATCAGTGCGGTAGACAGGGTCCACGAGCAGTACTTC
J gene: TRBJ2-3; D gene: .; clone size: many; V gene: TRBV6-6; CDR3 length: 16; CDR3 protein: CASSYSSASSSDTQYF; CDR3 DNA: TGTGCCAGCAGTTACTCGAGTGCGTCGTCATCCGATACGCAGTATTTT
J gene: TRBJ2-3; D gene: .; clone size: .; V gene: TRBV12-3/TRBV12-4; CDR3 length: 12; CDR3 protein: CASSSRGWTQYF; CDR3 DNA: TGTGCCAGCAGTTCTCGGGGTTGGACGCAGTATTTT
J gene: TRBJ2-3; D gene: .; clone size: few; V gene: TRBV5-6; CDR3 length: 17; CDR3 protein: CASSLVSHDLFTDTQYF; CDR3 DNA: TGTGCCAGCAGCTTGGTTTCCCACGACCTTTTCACAGATACGCAGTATTTT
J gene: TRBJ1-2; D gene: .; clone size: .; V gene: TRBV6-6; CDR3 length: 12; CDR3 protein: CASSYSPESYTF; CDR3 DNA: TGTGCCAGCAGTTACTCGCCTGAGAGCTACACCTTC
J gene: TRBJ2-1; D gene: .; clone size: few; V gene: TRBV29-1; CDR3 length: 12; CDR3 protein: CSVDRRNNEQFF; CDR3 DNA: TGCAGCGTTGATCGGCGGAACAATGAGCAGTTCTTC
J gene: TRBJ2-1; D gene: .; clone size: few; V gene: TRBV10-3; CDR3 length: 14; CDR3 protein: CAISEDGSYNEQFF; CDR3 DNA: TGTGCCATCAGTGAAGACGGCTCCTACAATGAGCAGTTCTTC
J gene: TRBJ2-5; D gene: .; clone size: few; V gene: TRBV20-1; CDR3 length: 15; CDR3 protein: CSVTKGGRRGETQYF; CDR3 DNA: TGCAGTGTCACAAAAGGGGGCAGGCGGGGAGAGACCCAGTACTTC
J gene: TRBJ2-1; D gene: TRBD1; clone size: .; V gene: TRBV10-3; CDR3 length: 13; CDR3 protein: CAIVEQQGNEQFF; CDR3 DNA: TGTGCCATCGTAGAGCAACAGGGGAATGAGCAGTTCTTC
J gene: TRBJ2-5; D gene: .; clone size: .; V gene: TRBV3-1; CDR3 length: 14; CDR3 protein: CASSHLGNQETQYF; CDR3 DNA: TGTGCCAGCAGCCATCTGGGGAACCAAGAGACCCAGTACTTC
J gene: TRBJ1-1; D gene: .; clone size: .; V gene: TRBV20-1; CDR3 length: 14; CDR3 protein: CSARDLRVGTEAFF; CDR3 DNA: TGCAGTGCTAGAGATCTCAGGGTGGGGACTGAAGCTTTCTTT
J gene: TRBJ2-7; D gene: .; clone size: .; V gene: TRBV27; CDR3 length: 17; CDR3 protein: CASSLLGRIGEEYEQYF; CDR3 DNA: TGTGCCAGCAGTTTATTGGGGCGGATCGGGGAAGAGTACGAGCAGTACTTC
J gene: TRBJ2-3; D gene: TRBD2; clone size: .; V gene: TRBV4-2; CDR3 length: 18; CDR3 protein: CASSQDDWTSGTTDTQYF; CDR3 DNA: TGTGCCAGCAGCCAAGATGATTGGACTAGCGGGACCACAGATACGCAGTATTTT
J gene: TRBJ1-2; D gene: TRBD1; clone size: few; V gene: TRBV7-8; CDR3 length: 15; CDR3 protein: CASSSRGTANYGYTF; CDR3 DNA: TGTGCCAGCAGCTCCCGCGGGACAGCTAACTATGGCTACACCTTC
J gene: TRBJ2-1; D gene: .; clone size: few; V gene: TRBV29-1; CDR3 length: 13; CDR3 protein: CSVDVVPSDEQFF; CDR3 DNA: TGCAGCGTTGATGTAGTCCCCTCCGATGAGCAGTTCTTC